These 29 T cell receptor beta chains share one sample of origin, sequenced in a study of metastatic and nonmetastatic thyroid tumors. TCRdb recomputed clones from the PCR reads via MiXCR. Of about 16,000 clones in the sample, roughly 24% were seen once. Each patient came to thyroid surgery without any prior treatment (of any kind). The source material was blood. Every receptor here comes from a male donor with papillary thyroid cancer or a benign thyroid nodule (not recorded which). Some clones in this sample may be carry-over from other donors' samples.

This clone is deemed medium-sized. The chain is built from TRBV20-1 and TRBJ1-1; D remains ambiguous. There are 14 residues in the CDR3. V gave up 0 bases and J gave up 7 bases, with 15 bases separating them. The germline gives CDR1 DFQATT, CDR2 SNEGSKA (reference sequence). The CDR3 loop reads CSARDDSGSIEAFF. The CDR3 DNA reads TGCAGTGCTAGAGATGATTCAGGATCGATTGAAGCTTTCTTT.

With respect to this clone: This CDR3 is missing its conserved last phenylalanine or tryptophan, likely due to a read error. The DNA is left out, because the CDR3 cannot be placed on it with certainty; the CDR3 is given as TCRdb lists it. This chain links TRBV19 with TRBJ1-4. Germline-derived CDR1 and CDR2 are LNHDA and SQIVND (reference sequence). Including both end residues, the CDR3 is 9 amino acids long. CDR3: CASSIDSFA.

V gene TRBV20-1 combines with J gene TRBJ1-1; D is ambiguous. The CDR3 runs 12 residues. The germline V gene encodes CDR1 DFQATT and CDR2 SNEGSKA (reference sequence). CDR3 nucleotide sequence: TGCAACACCGGGCCCCAGAACACTGAAGCTTTCTTT. Protein sequence: CNTGPQNTEAFF.

In its sample, this clone was seen many times. V is TRBV10-3 and J is TRBJ2-3; 8 nucleotides line up with TRBD2. This CDR3 contains 14 residues. In germline, CDR1 is ENHRY, CDR2 SYGVKD. The V segment lost 8 bases and the J segment 2 bases; nucleotides outside the gene matches: 6. CDR3 sequence reads: CAIGGRPNTDTQYF. The DNA of the CDR3 is TGTGCCATCGGCGGGAGGCCAAACACAGATACGCAGTATTTT.

The chain links TRBV11-2 to TRBJ2-6; no firm D call. V lost 1 base, J lost 1 base, and 5 bases lay in between. The CDR3 totals 15 residues. Germline V gives CDR1 SGHAT, CDR2 FQNNGV. The CDR3 nucleotides read TGTGCCAGCAGCTTAGTGGCGTCTGGGGCCAACGTCCTGACTTTC. It encodes CASSLVASGANVLTF.

This clone was seen ten or more times. The chain employs TRBV28 and TRBJ1-4; D is uncertain. The V and J ends lost 6 bases and 0 bases respectively, with 11 bases between them. The germline V gene encodes CDR1 MDHEN and CDR2 SYDVKM. The CDR3 spans 15 residues. CDR3 residues: CASRPLGTTNEKLFF. CDR3 DNA: TGTGCCAGCAGACCCTTGGGAACAACTAATGAAAAACTGTTTTTT.

Ten or more counts support this clone. V gene TRBV20-1 combines with J gene TRBJ2-1; TRBD2 matches 11 bases. The CDR3 is 15 amino acids. CDR1 DFQATT and CDR2 SNEGSKA come from the germline V gene (reference sequence). The V gene end was trimmed by 3 bases and the J gene end by 9 bases; junction bases not matched to a gene: 10. CDR3 sequence: CSARILAGVRGEQFF. In DNA form, the CDR3 reads TGCAGTGCTAGGATACTAGCGGGAGTGAGGGGTGAGCAGTTCTTC.

This clone was detected many times. The chain has TRBV4-2 and TRBJ1-6, with D perhaps TRBD1 (5 bases). This CDR3 is built from 17 residues. CDR1 and CDR2 from the germline V gene are LGHNA and YNFKEQ. V was shortened by 4 bases and J by 1 base, with 14 bases between the two germline ends. CDR3 nucleotides: TGTGCCAGCAGCCGGGACCTTTTTGGGTCCTATAATTCACCCCTCCACTTT. It is translated as CASSRDLFGSYNSPLHF.

This clone was seen many times. This chain uses TRBV18 with TRBJ1-4; the D gene is possibly TRBD1 (5 bases). V lost 1 base to trimming and J lost 8 bases, with 14 bases between them. Per the germline V gene, CDR1 is KGHSH and CDR2 is LQKENI. The CDR3 contains 15 residues. CDR3 amino acids: CASSPLRESEEKLFF. In DNA form, the CDR3 reads TGTGCCAGCTCACCACTCAGGGAGTCAGAAGAAAAACTGTTTTTT.

There are many counts of this clone. This rearrangement joins TRBV7-3 to TRBJ2-3; D remains unclear. Germline V gives CDR1 SGHTA, CDR2 FQGTGA. The CDR3 covers 14 residues. V lost 0 bases and J lost 0, with 4 bases in between. The CDR3 DNA follows: TGTGCCAGCAGCTTAACGGCTAGCACAGATACGCAGTATTTT. It is translated as CASSLTASTDTQYF.

This clone is labeled medium-sized. The chain recombines TRBV6-4 with TRBJ2-2; no clear D. The V and J ends lost 2 bases and 3 bases respectively, with 4 bases between them. This CDR3 has 13 residues. CDR1 is MRHNA and CDR2 is SNTAGT in the germline V gene. As DNA, the CDR3 is TGTGCCAGCAGTGACGGACACACCGGGGAGCTGTTTTTT. This gives the protein CASSDGHTGELFF.

This clone showed up many times. The rearrangement joins TRBV15 to TRBJ2-5; D not certain. The CDR3 covers 15 residues. With 3 bases removed from V and 0 bases from J, the gap between germline ends came to 11 bases. Germline lookup yields CDR1 LNHNV and CDR2 YYDKDF (reference sequence). In DNA form, the CDR3 reads TGTGCCACCAGCAGGGAGACACAGTACCAAGAGACCCAGTACTTC. Residues: CATSRETQYQETQYF.

This clone was detected ten times or more. The V call is TRBV24-1, the J call TRBJ1-1; no reliable D call. V was cut by 1 base and J by 6 bases, with 8 bases left in between. Germline lookup yields CDR1 KGHDR and CDR2 SFDVKD. This CDR3 contains 13 residues. The CDR3 region is CATSDLGMAEAFF. For the CDR3, the DNA is TGTGCCACCAGTGATTTAGGTATGGCTGAAGCTTTCTTT.

The chain joins TRBV9 to TRBJ1-6; D not resolved. The CDR3 contains 17 residues. Trimming removed 0 bases at V and 0 bases at J, with 10 bases between. CDR1 and CDR2 (germline): SGDLS, YYNGEE. In DNA form, the CDR3 reads TGTGCCAGCAGCGTAGACTCCTTGAGCTCCTATAATTCACCCCTCCACTTT. This translates into CASSVDSLSSYNSPLHF.

This clone was picked up a small number of times. V gene TRBV28 combines with J gene TRBJ1-5; D possibly corresponds to TRBD1 (5 bases). The V gene's germline CDR1 is MDHEN and CDR2 SYDVKM. Trimming shortened V by 6 bases and J by 2 bases, and 11 bases separated the two germline ends. The CDR3 is 14 residues long. The CDR3 nucleotides are TGTGCCAGCAGCTGGGGGTCGGGCAATCAGCCCCAGCATTTT. Encoded protein: CASSWGSGNQPQHF.

The chain joins TRBV5-1 to TRBJ2-6; weak D call: TRBD1 (6 bases). The CDR3 covers 17 residues. V lost 4 bases and J lost 4, with 18 bases in between. CDR1 and CDR2 (germline): SGHRS, YFSETQ. CDR3 sequence reads: CASSPRTSGTGANVLTF. The CDR3 DNA reads as TGCGCCAGCAGCCCAAGAACTTCCGGGACAGGGGCCAACGTCCTGACTTTC.

This clone was detected many times. V is TRBV5-1 and J is TRBJ2-3; the D gene is possibly TRBD2 (6 bases). The germline V gene encodes CDR1 SGHRS and CDR2 YFSETQ. The CDR3 loop spans 14 amino acids. V lost 4 bases, J lost 2 bases, and 11 bases lay in between. The CDR3 reads CASSRGGDTDTQYF. The CDR3 bases are TGCGCCAGCAGCCGTGGCGGGGACACAGATACGCAGTATTTT.

This clone was observed at least ten times. This rearrangement joins TRBV15 to TRBJ2-1; D is perhaps TRBD1 (5 bases). CDR3 size: 15 residues. V lost 0 bases and J 6 bases, leaving 12 bases between the germline ends. Per germline, CDR1 LNHNV and CDR2 YYDKDF (reference sequence). The CDR3 DNA follows: TGTGCCACCAGCAGAGATGCAGGGCTCCCCAATGAGCAGTTCTTC. Its protein product is CATSRDAGLPNEQFF.

The V and J genes are TRBV11-2 and TRBJ2-1, with 8 bases fitting TRBD2. Germline V gene sequence: CDR1 SGHAT, CDR2 FQNNGV. This CDR3 has 16 residues. The V segment lost 1 base and the J segment 9 bases; nucleotides outside the gene matches: 11. The CDR3, as DNA: TGTGCCAGCAGCTTAGTGGGGGGCGGGAGGATGACTGAGCAGTTCTTC. It specifies CASSLVGGGRMTEQFF.

At least ten counts were recorded for this clone. The CDR3 bases are TGTGCCAGCAGCCAGGACAGGGCCCTGGGGGGCTACACCTTC. This gives the protein CASSQDRALGGYTF. The chain links TRBV3-1 to TRBJ1-2, with 8 bases that match TRBD1. Germline V gene sequence: CDR1 LGHDT, CDR2 YNNKEL (reference sequence). The CDR3 is 14 amino acids. V gave up 3 bases and J gave up 8 bases; unmatched junction bases: 8.

The chain has TRBV10-3 and TRBJ1-1; tentative D call: TRBD1 (5 bases). The CDR3 totals 15 residues. Trimming shortened V by 6 bases and J by 6 bases, and 20 bases separated the two germline ends. Germline CDR1 reads ENHRY; CDR2 reads SYGVKD. CDR3 amino acids: CAISFKANRGAEAFF. Here the CDR3 DNA reads TGTGCCATCAGCTTTAAAGCCAATAGGGGTGCTGAAGCTTTCTTT.

By proportion, this clone is medium-sized. The chain combines TRBV7-3 with TRBJ2-1; possible D gene TRBD2, 5 bases. The CDR3 sequence is 15 residues long. V gave up 2 bases and J gave up 4 bases, with 12 bases separating them. CDR1 is SGHTA, CDR2 FQGTGA, per germline. The CDR3 bases are TGTGCCAGCAGCTTACAGACTAACCCGTACAATGAGCAGTTCTTC. Its protein is CASSLQTNPYNEQFF.

The V call is TRBV18, the J call TRBJ1-4, with 9 bases that match TRBD1. Trimming took 6 bases from V and 7 from J; bases not matched to a gene: 9. In germline, CDR1 is KGHSH, CDR2 LQKENI. This CDR3 region has 15 residues. The CDR3 coding sequence is TGTGCCAGCTCGCCTTCCGTGACAGGGGGTGAAAAACTGTTTTTT. Its translation is CASSPSVTGGEKLFF.

By share of the sample, this clone is medium-sized (0.01 to 0.1%). This chain links TRBV20-1 with TRBJ2-7; tentative D call: TRBD2 (6 bases). Between the trimmed V and J ends, which lost 0 bases and 3 bases, there was a span of 12 bases. CDR1 and CDR2 from the germline V gene are DFQATT and SNEGSKA (reference sequence). The CDR3 has 14 residues. CDR3 amino acids: CSAREVEGFYEQYF. The CDR3 DNA follows: TGCAGTGCTAGAGAGGTGGAGGGGTTCTACGAGCAGTACTTC.

The V and J genes are TRBV4-1 and TRBJ1-5; 7 bases agree with TRBD1. The CDR3 spans 15 residues. The germline CDR1 and CDR2 sequences are MGHRA and YSYEKL. V gave up 2 bases and J gave up 2 bases; unmatched junction bases: 3. CDR3 residues: CASSQPGQGNQPQHF. CDR3 coding DNA: TGCGCCAGCAGCCAACCCGGACAGGGCAATCAGCCCCAGCATTTT.

By sample share, this clone is medium-sized (0.01 to 0.1%). V gene TRBV20-1 combines with J gene TRBJ2-7; 8 positions match TRBD2. The CDR3 consists of 13 residues. The germline CDR1 and CDR2 sequences are DFQATT and SNEGSKA (reference sequence). With 3 bases clipped from V and 4 bases from J, the junction kept 5 bases outside the gene matches. The CDR3 nucleotides are TGCAGTGCTAGCGGGCGGGAGGAGTACGAGCAGTACTTC. It is translated as CSASGREEYEQYF.

The sample holds one count of this clone. The chain carries TRBV7-8 and TRBJ2-2; 7 bases map to TRBD1. V gave up 5 bases and J gave up 1 base; unmatched junction bases: 7. This CDR3 is 16 amino acids long. CDR1 and CDR2 (germline): SGHVS, FQNEAQ. This CDR3 is CASSRSRTGNTGELFF. The DNA for the CDR3 is TGTGCCAGCAGCAGATCCCGGACAGGGAACACCGGGGAGCTGTTTTTT.

This clone was counted only a few times. V gene TRBV6-1 combines with J gene TRBJ1-2; tentative D call: TRBD1 (5 bases). Trimming pared 6 bases from V and 4 bases from J, leaving 12 bases between. Germline V gives CDR1 MNHNS, CDR2 SASEGT. The CDR3 contains 13 residues. The CDR3, as DNA: TGTGCCAGCAGGGACCACGGGGCCTATGGCTACACCTTC. Its protein product is CASRDHGAYGYTF.

This clone was counted ten times or more. The chain uses TRBV7-2 and TRBJ2-5; D is undetermined. Trimming took off 5 bases at V and 5 bases at J, with 9 bases between the two ends. This CDR3 spans 12 amino acids. The germline gives CDR1 SGHTA, CDR2 FQGNSA. This chain's CDR3 is CASSALRETQYF. CDR3 sequence (DNA): TGTGCCAGCAGCGCCCTCCGGGAGACCCAGTACTTC.